This TCR beta chain was captured by sequencing in a study of T cell repertoires in cytomegalovirus infection (dated by TCRdb to about 2019). Looking at the study overall: Recently identified HLA-C-restricted CMV epitopes, whose presentation resists viral immunomodulation, were targeted by peptide stimulations together with well-studied HLA-B-restricted epitopes. Donor HLA type was relevant to the analysis, because carriage of CMV infection together with the matching HLA type was indicated by public TCR beta signatures.

General findings and caveats noted by the study authors: Carriers of CMV infection plus the relevant HLA type were discriminated by the cumulative frequency of public TCR beta family members in the study cohort and in an independent approximately 360-donor cohort. The ex vivo response was dominated by HLA-C-restricted CMV-specific TCR beta clonotypes, and the single most frequent clonotype in two of eight donors was supplied by these HLA-C-restricted clonotypes.

The sequencing machine was an Illumina HiSeq 1500. The public reads were reprocessed in TCRdb via fastp at Q25 and MiXCR, keeping in-frame beta chains. CDR3 protein sequences are deduplicated, and each keeps its most common genes and DNA. A total of hundreds of thousands of distinct CDR3 sequences appear in this sample, approximately 32% of them only once. Of the sample, around 12% falls within the top ten clones. Remarks on this clonotype: Its antigen remains unidentified. The record has no base qualities; no much larger clone is one base away.

Read against the paper, the sample's treatment or condition label means: in vitro stimulation with specific CMV peptide epitopes to enrich CMV-specific T cells. Here V drops 3 bases and J drops 3 bases, and the junction holds 6 bases not matched to any gene. Reading from cysteine to phenylalanine, the CDR3 counts 15 amino acids. Of all the DNA, just the CDR3 is kept, 45 bases in frame from base 1. The chain employs TRBV12-3 or TRBV12-4 and TRBJ1-1; 8 middle bases align to TRBD1. The receptor was isolated from a human donor in good health (CMV status not recorded). Some clones in this sample may be carry-over from other donors' samples. The sample consisted of cultured CD8+ T cells from PBMCs, taken from culture after CMV antigen stimulation. The DNA sequence is given as TGTGCCAGCAGTTTTCAGGGGGCGTGGTACACTGAAGCTTTCTTT. Its protein product is CASSFQGAWYTEAFF.